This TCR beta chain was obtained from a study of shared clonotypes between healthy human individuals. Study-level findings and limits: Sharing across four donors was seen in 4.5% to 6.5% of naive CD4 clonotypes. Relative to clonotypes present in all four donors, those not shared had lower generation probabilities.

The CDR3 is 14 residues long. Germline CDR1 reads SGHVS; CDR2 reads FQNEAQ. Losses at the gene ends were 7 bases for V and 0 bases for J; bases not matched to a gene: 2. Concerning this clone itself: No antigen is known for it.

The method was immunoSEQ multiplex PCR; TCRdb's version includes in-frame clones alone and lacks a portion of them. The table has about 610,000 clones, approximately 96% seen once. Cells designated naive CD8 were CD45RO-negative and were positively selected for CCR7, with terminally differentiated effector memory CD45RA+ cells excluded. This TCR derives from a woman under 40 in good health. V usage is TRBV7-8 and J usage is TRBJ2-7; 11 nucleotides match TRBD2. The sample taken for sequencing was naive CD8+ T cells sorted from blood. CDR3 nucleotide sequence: TGTGCCAGCACCCTAGCGGGAGGCTCCTACGAGCAGTACTTC. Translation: CASTLAGGSYEQYF.